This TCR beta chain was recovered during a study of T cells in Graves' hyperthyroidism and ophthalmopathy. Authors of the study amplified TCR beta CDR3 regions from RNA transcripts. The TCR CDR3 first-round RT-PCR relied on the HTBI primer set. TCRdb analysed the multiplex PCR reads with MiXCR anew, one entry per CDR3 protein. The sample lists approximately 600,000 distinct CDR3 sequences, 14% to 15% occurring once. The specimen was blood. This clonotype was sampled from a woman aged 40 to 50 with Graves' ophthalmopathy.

The CDR3, as DNA: TGCGCCAGCAGCTTGGCAGTAGGCGTTTCGTGGGGCTACGAGCAGTACTTC. This gives the protein CASSLAVGVSWGYEQYF. The rearrangement joins TRBV5-1 to TRBJ2-7; D gene unclear. This CDR3 has 17 amino acids. Between the trimmed V and J ends, which lost 0 bases and 3 bases, there was a span of 19 bases. Germline CDR1 SGHRS, CDR2 YFSETQ.